The clone carrying this T cell receptor beta chain has a single count. Participants were aged roughly 18 to 90 years from about two dozen US areas. These data are taken from a study of blood T cell repertoires in COVID-19. Trimming took 3 bases from V and 7 from J, leaving 6 bases between them. The CDR3 spans 11 residues. Authors' analysis steps: From reference gene primer amplification, estimates of nucleated cell counts were derived. The data were produced by immunoSEQ multiplex PCR, yet TCRdb's version contains in-frame clones alone and is incomplete. V, J and clone size were drawn from that table, and D and trimming were deduced from the DNA. The sample includes about 400,000 clones, 88% of them seen just once.

The sample consisted of PBMCs or T cells enriched from blood (not recorded which). The TCR comes from a woman in her 40s with acute COVID-19. This chain uses TRBV12-3 or TRBV12-4 with TRBJ1-1, with TRBD1 as a possible D gene (5 bases). CDR3 DNA sequence: TGTGCCAGCAGTTTCGGGGGTGAAGCTTTCTTT. Amino acid sequence: CASSFGGEAFF.